These T cell receptor beta chains were read from a single sample in a study of vaccination and CD4 T cells after COVID-19. The antigens of these receptors remain unknown. TCRdb independently ran MiXCR on the PCR reads; one entry per CDR3 protein. The sample holds approximately 23,000 distinct CDR3 sequences; about two fifths are singletons and the top ten take roughly 29%. The material was CD4+ T cells from blood, cultured in vitro, obtained about 7 months after SARS-CoV-2 vaccination. Every receptor here comes from a human donor who had recovered from COVID-19. CDR3s include the opening cysteine and the closing phenylalanine or tryptophan. A D gene is named only where the DNA matches it firmly. Some rows mark clone size as missing; the rest say once, few, many or name a class of expanded clone.

D gene	CDR3 length	V gene	clone size	J gene	CDR3 protein	CDR3 DNA
TRBD2	15	TRBV6-1	-	TRBJ2-7	CASSEAAAGGYEQYF	TGTGCCAGCAGTGAAGCAGCAGCGGGGGGGTACGAGCAGTACTTC
-	12	TRBV7-9	few	TRBJ1-3	CASSLDGNTIYF	TGTGCCAGCAGCTTAGATGGAAACACCATATATTTT
-	16	TRBV4-2	-	TRBJ2-3	CASSQDTSRETDTQYF	TGTGCCAGCAGCCAAGATACTAGCCGTGAGACAGATACGCAGTATTTT
TRBD2	14	TRBV7-8	-	TRBJ2-7	CASSRLGLAYEQYF	TGTGCCAGCTCGAGGTTAGGACTAGCCTACGAGCAGTACTTC
TRBD1	13	TRBV15	medium-sized	TRBJ1-6	CATRLYRGSPLHF	TGTGCCACCAGACTTTACAGGGGATCACCCCTCCACTTT
TRBD1	13	TRBV20-1	few	TRBJ2-1	CSAPNRGRNEQFF	TGCAGTGCCCCTAACAGGGGGAGGAATGAGCAGTTCTTC
-	14	TRBV7-8	-	TRBJ2-5	CASSLDYRSGTQYF	TGTGCCAGCAGCCTCGATTACAGGTCTGGGACCCAGTACTTC
-	14	TRBV20-1	-	TRBJ2-1	CSAAGLASYNEQFF	TGCAGTGCTGCTGGACTGGCCTCCTACAATGAGCAGTTCTTC
-	13	TRBV27	-	TRBJ1-1	CASSHGRGTEAFF	TGTGCCAGCAGCCACGGACGGGGCACTGAAGCTTTCTTT
TRBD1	15	TRBV6-1	few	TRBJ1-2	CASSPRPGTGSGYTF	TGTGCCAGCAGTCCACGCCCCGGGACAGGGAGTGGCTACACCTTC
-	14	TRBV20-1	few	TRBJ2-5	CSARLPGDQETQYF	TGCAGTGCTAGGTTACCGGGGGACCAAGAGACCCAGTACTTC
-	14	TRBV20-1	-	TRBJ2-2	CSARDGGNTGELFF	TGCAGTGCTAGAGATGGGGGGAACACCGGGGAGCTGTTTTTT
TRBD1	14	TRBV20-1	-	TRBJ1-2	CSVTGTGFDYGYTF	TGCAGTGTTACCGGGACAGGGTTTGACTATGGCTACACCTTC
-	13	TRBV20-1	-	TRBJ2-5	CSGLHSYQETQYF	TGCAGTGGGCTACACTCGTACCAAGAGACCCAGTACTTC
-	12	TRBV7-2	few	TRBJ2-7	CASSSSIYEQYF	TGTGCCAGCAGCAGCAGTATCTACGAGCAGTACTTC
TRBD1	17	TRBV7-9	-	TRBJ2-5	CASSLGSTGARQETQYF	TGTGCCAGCAGCTTAGGTTCGACAGGGGCCCGCCAAGAGACCCAGTACTTC
-	15	TRBV7-3	-	TRBJ2-1	CASTPRPSGTNEQFF	TGTGCCAGCACCCCACGGCCCTCGGGGACAAATGAGCAGTTCTTC
TRBD1	13	TRBV19	-	TRBJ1-2	CASMAGGFYGYTF	TGTGCCAGTATGGCAGGGGGGTTTTACGGCTACACCTTC
-	12	TRBV7-9	-	TRBJ2-1	CASSHSYNEQFF	TGTGCCAGCAGCCACTCCTACAATGAGCAGTTCTTC
-	17	TRBV5-4	-	TRBJ2-3	CASSLGGVRGDVDTQYF	TGTGCCAGCAGCTTGGGGGGGGTAAGGGGGGACGTCGATACGCAGTATTTT